The clone carrying this TCR beta chain was counted a few times. Its target is not known. This CDR3 is 16 amino acids long. The V and J ends lost 3 bases and 5 bases respectively, with 17 bases between them. Germline V gene lookup returns CDR1 SGHTA and CDR2 FQGNSA. The data originate from a study of T cell repertoires in cytomegalovirus infection. In the study overall: Both CMV infection and a matching HLA type were indicated by public TCR beta signatures.

TCRdb redid the calling of the reads with MiXCR, one entry per CDR3 protein. The sample shows about 500,000 distinct CDR3 sequences, more than 30% of them seen only once. The TCR comes from a human donor in good health (CMV status not recorded). Some clones in this sample may be carry-over from other donors' samples. The chain uses TRBV7-2 and TRBJ2-1; D is undetermined. The sequences come from cultured PBMCs, collected from culture after CMV antigen stimulation. The CDR3 here is CASSFLPRSYDNEQFF. Written as DNA, the CDR3 is TGTGCCAGCAGCTTTCTACCCAGGTCTTACGACAATGAGCAGTTCTTC.